The 5 T cell receptor beta chains below all came from one sample that was sequenced in a study of control samples from healthy donors and cancer patients. The repertoire was sequenced with immunoSEQ multiplex PCR; TCRdb's copy has only in-frame clones and lacks some. The sample lists about 98,000 clones, roughly nine tenths occurring once. The sample comprised blood. The receptors come from a young woman in good health.

This clone was counted between two and nine times. The V and J genes are TRBV4-1 and TRBJ2-7; D not resolved. The germline V gene has CDR1 MGHRA and CDR2 YSYEKL. The CDR3 contains 11 residues. The V gene lost 2 bases and the J gene lost 7 bases, with 6 bases spanning the gap. CDR3: CASSQNREQYF. The CDR3 DNA sequence: TGCGCCAGCAGCCAAAATAGGGAGCAGTACTTC.

V and J are TRBV5-5 and TRBJ2-3; TRBD2 matches at 10 bases. With 0 bases clipped from V and 3 bases from J, the junction kept 1 base outside the gene matches. The CDR3 is 15 amino acids. Germline V lookup: CDR1 SGHKS, CDR2 YYEKEE (reference sequence). The CDR3 coding sequence is TGTGCCAGCAGCTTGGATAGCGGGAGGACAGATACGCAGTATTTT. It yields the protein CASSLDSGRTDTQYF.

The rearrangement links TRBV27 to TRBJ1-1, with TRBD1 identical over 7 bases. After removal of 4 bases from V and 3 bases from J, the junction contained 8 bases not matched to a gene. CDR3 length: 15 amino acids. Germline CDR1 MNHEY, CDR2 SMNVEV (reference sequence). CDR3 DNA sequence: TGTGCCAGCAGTTCCCCGGGGCAGGGGGACACTGAAGCTTTCTTT. Protein sequence: CASSSPGQGDTEAFF.

The chain uses TRBV14 and TRBJ2-3, with D perhaps matching TRBD2 (6 bases). The CDR3 length is 13 residues. Germline CDR1 reads SGHDN; CDR2 reads FVKESK. Trimming pared 10 bases from V and 2 bases from J, leaving 13 bases between. The CDR3 region is CATGGDSTDTQYF. In nucleotides, the CDR3 is TGTGCCACCGGCGGGGACTCCACAGATACGCAGTATTTT. Full variable domain (outside the CDR3, taken from reference TRBV14 and TRBJ2-3): EAGVTQFPSHSVIEKGQTVTLRCDPISGHDNLYWYRRVMGKEIKFLLHFVKESKQDESGMPNNRFLAERTGGTYSTLKVQPAELEDSGVYFCATGGDSTDTQYFGPGTRLTVL.

J is TRBJ1-1 and V is TRBV10-3; D not resolved. The CDR3 runs to 13 residues. The germline V and J ends were trimmed by 6 bases and 0 bases, with 8 bases remaining between them. The germline V gene encodes CDR1 ENHRY and CDR2 SYGVKD. CDR3 nucleotides: TGTGCCATCAGGGACCCGTTGAACACTGAAGCTTTCTTT. Its protein is CAIRDPLNTEAFF.